These 5 T cell receptor beta chains originate from one sample sequenced in a study of a mutant IDH1 vaccine in newly diagnosed glioma (dated by TCRdb to about 2021). These receptors have no known antigen. Reading the label with the study, this specimen's time point is: week 11, during vaccination. Each vaccine dose, consisting of 300 ug of a 20-mer mutant IDH1 peptide in Montanide, was administered subcutaneously with topical imiquimod. Libraries came from the immunoSEQ multiplex PCR assay. Sourced from immuneACCESS, this table was stored by TCRdb with only in-frame sequences that have V and J called. A share of the clones is absent; for the studies checked, an unresolved V gene accounts for under half, and the remainder has no known explanation. Present in this sample are tens of thousands of clones, approximately 84% of which were seen just once. The ten largest clones represent around 8.3% of the sample.

The sequences come from PBMCs, collected from a glioma patient whose treatment included an IDH1 peptide vaccine. All receptors derive from a woman aged 50 to 60 with glioma.

J is TRBJ1-4 and V is TRBV7-9; 9 bases agree with TRBD1. The junction had 9 bases not matched to a gene; V was cut back by 0 bases and J by 7 bases. Germline V gene sequence: CDR1 SEHNR, CDR2 FQNEAQ (reference sequence). This CDR3 spans 17 amino acids. As DNA, the CDR3 is TGTGCCAGCAGCTTAGCCGGGACAGGGATATGGGGTGAAAAACTGTTTTTT. This translates into CASSLAGTGIWGEKLFF.

This clone has a single count. The chain joins TRBV7-2 to TRBJ2-7; possibly TRBD1 for D (6 bases). The CDR3 covers 14 residues. Germline CDR1 is SGHTA and CDR2 is FQGNSA. V was pared by 5 bases and J by 0 bases, with 11 bases between. The DNA of the CDR3 is TGTGCCAGCAGCCCTGACAGGTACTCCTACGAGCAGTACTTC. It is translated as CASSPDRYSYEQYF.

The CDR3 sequence: CASSFLTGNSPLHF. The CDR3 DNA reads TGTGCCAGCAGCTTCCTTACAGGGAATTCACCCCTCCACTTT. V gene TRBV9 combines with J gene TRBJ1-6; weak D call: TRBD1 (6 bases). In germline, CDR1 is SGDLS, CDR2 YYNGEE. This CDR3 is 14 amino acids long. V dropped 4 bases and J dropped 7 bases, with 12 bases sitting between them.

This chain joins TRBV6-6 and TRBJ2-3, with 9 bases lining up with TRBD1. The CDR3 length is 15 residues. Germline trimming cut 6 bases from V and 4 bases from J; bases unmatched to any gene: 8. The germline V gene has CDR1 MNHNY and CDR2 SVGAGI (reference sequence). The CDR3 DNA sequence: TGTGCCAGCAGGGGGGACAGGGTTGATGCAGATACGCAGTATTTT. Its translation: CASRGDRVDADTQYF.

CDR3 bases: TGTGCCAGCAGTCCCCGACTGCCCCAGGGGGCAGAGAGCTATGGCTACACCTTC. Translation gives CASSPRLPQGAESYGYTF. This rearrangement joins TRBV27 to TRBJ1-2, with 8 bases aligning to TRBD1. CDR3 length: 18 residues. J gave up 4 bases and V 5 bases, and 18 bases lay outside the gene matches. Per the germline V gene, CDR1 is MNHEY and CDR2 is SMNVEV (reference sequence).